This entry is about one T cell receptor beta chain. Original analysis: Estimation of nucleated cell counts relied on the amplification of reference gene primers. Clones were read by immunoSEQ multiplex PCR, and TCRdb kept only the in-frame ones, dropping some. The V and J calls and clone size come from that table; D and trimming were worked out from the DNA. The table lists about 140,000 clones, 79% of them singletons, with approximately 4% in the top ten. The data belong to a study of blood T cell repertoires in COVID-19. Background on the study: Both acute and convalescent COVID-19 samples were obtained from the United States, Italy and Spain. Nucleic acid was either cDNA or gDNA, and it came from T cells, B-cell-depleted T cells, or PBMCs.

Germline values: CDR1 GTSNPN, CDR2 SVGIG (reference sequence). The CDR3 spans 12 residues. V gave up 0 bases and J gave up 5 bases, with 7 bases separating them. This receptor was taken from a man in his 60s with acute or convalescent COVID-19. Material: peripheral blood. The V and J genes are TRBV30 and TRBJ1-2, with D uncertain. The CDR3 nucleotides are TGTGCCTGGAGTGTAACATTATATGGCTACACCTTC. This gives the protein CAWSVTLYGYTF. Complete variable domain (other parts from reference TRBV30 and TRBJ1-2): SQTIHQWPATLVQPVGSPLSLECTVEGTSNPNLYWYRQAAGRGLQLLFYSVGIGQISSEVPQNLSASRPQDRQFILSSKKLLLSDSGFYLCAWSVTLYGYTFGSGTRLTVV.